Shown below are 19 T cell receptor beta chains from a single sample sequenced in a study of blood T cell repertoires in COVID-19. Using immunoSEQ multiplex PCR, the repertoire was profiled, and TCRdb retains in-frame clones only, with some absent. In the table there are approximately 300,000 clones, approximately 90% of which are singletons. Sequencing was carried out using PBMCs or T cells enriched from blood (not recorded which). The receptors were sampled from a woman aged 30 to 39 who had recovered from COVID-19.

The gene calls are TRBV18 and TRBJ1-5; possible D gene TRBD1, 6 bases. The CDR3 consists of 16 residues. From germline, CDR1 is KGHSH and CDR2 LQKENI. V lost 3 bases, J lost 7 bases, and 19 bases lay in between. CDR3 bases: TGTGCCAGCTCACCGGGATCCCCAGGGGAGGGACAGCCCCAGCATTTT. This codes for CASSPGSPGEGQPQHF.

The J gene is TRBJ2-7, the V gene TRBV19; 8 nucleotides line up with TRBD2. Germline V gene data show CDR1 as LNHDA and CDR2 as SQIVND (reference sequence). The CDR3 extends over 13 amino acids. Losses at the gene ends were 7 bases for V and 2 bases for J; bases not matched to a gene: 4. CDR3 coding DNA: TGTGCCAGTAACAGCGGGGGCACCTACGAGCAGTACTTC. Its protein is CASNSGGTYEQYF.

The CDR3 spells CASTDRRSTGELFF. CDR3 sequence (DNA): TGTGCCAGCACGGACAGGCGGAGCACCGGGGAGCTGTTTTTT. The chain employs TRBV25-1 and TRBJ2-2, with TRBD1 identical over 7 bases. The trim removed 7 bases at V and 4 bases at J, leaving 6 bases unmatched. Germline loops: CDR1 MGHDK, CDR2 SYGVNS. This CDR3 comprises 14 residues.

The CDR3 DNA sequence: TGTGCCAGCCTCTCGACGGGAACCGGGGAGCTGTTTTTT. It translates to CASLSTGTGELFF. This chain uses TRBV9 with TRBJ2-2, with D possibly being TRBD2 (5 bases). This CDR3 comprises 13 residues. With 7 bases removed from V and 5 bases from J, the gap between germline ends came to 12 bases. CDR1 is SGDLS and CDR2 is YYNGEE in the germline V gene. Full variable domain (rest looked up from reference TRBV9 and TRBJ2-2): DSGVTQTPKHLITATGQRVTLRCSPRSGDLSVYWYQQSLDQGLQFLIQYYNGEERAKGNILERFSAQQFPDLHSELNLSSLELGDSALYFCASLSTGTGELFFGEGSRLTVL.

DNA of the CDR3: TGTGCCAGCAGCTTCTACAGGGGGATGGGCACCGGGGAGCTGTTTTTT. Its translation is CASSFYRGMGTGELFF. V and J are TRBV11-2 and TRBJ2-2, with 8 bases that match TRBD1. This CDR3 contains 16 residues. The germline gives CDR1 SGHAT, CDR2 FQNNGV. Trimming at V came to 3 bases and at J to 4 bases, leaving 7 bases not matched to a gene. Full variable domain (outside the CDR3, taken from reference TRBV11-2 and TRBJ2-2): EAGVAQSPRYKIIEKRQSVAFWCNPISGHATLYWYQQILGQGPKLLIQFQNNGVVDDSQLPKDRFSAERLKGVDSTLKIQPAKLEDSAVYLCASSFYRGMGTGELFFGEGSRLTVL.

The J gene is TRBJ2-1, the V gene TRBV5-1; 8 nucleotides match TRBD2. The CDR3 runs 19 residues. Germline V gives CDR1 SGHRS, CDR2 YFSETQ. J lost 0 bases, V lost 4 bases, and 15 bases had no gene match. The CDR3 protein is CASSPRGRGGGSSYNEQFF. The DNA of the CDR3 is TGCGCCAGCAGCCCCCGCGGTCGGGGGGGCGGATCCTCCTACAATGAGCAGTTCTTC.

The chain uses TRBV5-8 and TRBJ1-1, with D possibly being TRBD1 (5 bases). The V and J ends lost 0 bases and 0 bases respectively, with 9 bases between them. CDR3 length: 15 amino acids. Germline V gives CDR1 SGHTS, CDR2 YDEGEE. The CDR3: CASSLEGLLNTEAFF. CDR3 coding DNA: TGTGCCAGCAGCTTGGAGGGACTGCTGAACACTGAAGCTTTCTTT.

V usage is TRBV7-2 and J usage is TRBJ2-5, with 13 bases identical to TRBD2. Trimming removed 5 bases from V and 0 bases from J; junction bases left unmatched: 6. Per germline, CDR1 SGHTA and CDR2 FQGNSA. This CDR3 contains 17 residues. The CDR3 nucleotides are TGTGCCAGCAGCCCAGGACTAGCGGGGGCCCACCAAGAGACCCAGTACTTC. This codes for CASSPGLAGAHQETQYF.

V is TRBV5-4 and J is TRBJ1-1; no definite D call. The CDR3 length is 14 residues. Trimming left V 4 bases short and J 5 bases short, with 15 bases between. Germline CDR1 is SGHNT and CDR2 is YYREEE (reference sequence). This CDR3 is CASSPSFESTEAFF. CDR3 bases: TGTGCCAGCAGCCCATCCTTTGAGAGTACTGAAGCTTTCTTT. Based on the CDR3 plus reference TRBV5-4 and TRBJ1-1, the full variable domain is ETGVTQSPTHLIKTRGQQVTLRCSSQSGHNTVSWYQQALGQGPQFIFQYYREEENGRGNFPPRFSGLQFPNYSSELNVNALELDDSALYLCASSPSFESTEAFFGQGTRLTVV.

The chain combines TRBV3-1 (or the pseudogene TRBV3-2) with TRBJ2-2; tentative D call: TRBD1 (5 bases). CDR1 LGHDT and CDR2 YNNKEL come from the germline V gene (reference sequence). V shed 0 bases and J shed 6 bases, with 11 bases lying between them. This CDR3 is 15 amino acids long. CDR3 in DNA: TGTGCCAGCAGCCAAGATAGACAGATTCCCGGGGAGCTGTTTTTT. Translating it yields CASSQDRQIPGELFF.

Remarks on this clone: The identical CDR3 is also encoded by other nucleotide sequences in the sample. The chain employs TRBV19 and TRBJ1-1; unclear D gene. Trimming left V 3 bases short and J 1 base short, with 6 bases between. This CDR3 region has 13 residues. The V gene's germline CDR1 is LNHDA and CDR2 SQIVND (reference sequence). This chain's CDR3 is CASSIGGNTEAFF. CDR3 DNA sequence: TGTGCCAGTAGTATTGGCGGGAACACTGAAGCTTTCTTT.

The rearrangement joins TRBV19 to TRBJ1-1, with 7 positions matching TRBD1. This CDR3 is 16 amino acids long. The ends lost 3 bases at V and 1 base at J; junction bases unmatched: 8. The germline V gene has CDR1 LNHDA and CDR2 SQIVND (reference sequence). CDR3 protein: CASSMRRGRKNTEAFF. CDR3 DNA: TGTGCCAGTAGTATGAGAAGGGGGCGGAAGAACACTGAAGCTTTCTTT.

The gene calls are TRBV27 and TRBJ2-3, with 11 bases aligning to TRBD2. CDR1 MNHEY and CDR2 SMNVEV come from the germline V gene (reference sequence). The V segment lost 5 bases and the J segment 6 bases; nucleotides outside the gene matches: 10. This CDR3 is built from 16 residues. CDR3 bases: TGTGCCAGCAGTCCCAGCGTAGCGGGGGGGCGGGATACGCAGTATTTT. Translated: CASSPSVAGGRDTQYF.

This chain links TRBV30 with TRBJ2-1, with 15 bases fitting TRBD2. The germline CDR1 and CDR2 sequences are GTSNPN and SVGIG (reference sequence). The trim removed 4 bases at V and 2 bases at J, leaving 6 bases unmatched. The CDR3 loop spans 17 amino acids. CDR3 loop: CAWTRTSGGVAYNEQFF. The CDR3 DNA reads as TGTGCCTGGACCCGGACTAGCGGGGGGGTGGCCTACAATGAGCAGTTCTTC.

The chain uses TRBV6-5 and TRBJ1-6; D remains unclear. The CDR3 totals 15 residues. V dropped 7 bases and J dropped 7 bases, with 17 bases sitting between them. Germline CDR1 is MNHEY and CDR2 is SVGAGI. The CDR3 region is CASTDSRVRNSPLHF. The DNA for the CDR3 is TGTGCCAGCACCGACTCACGGGTGCGCAATTCACCCCTCCACTTT.

In its sample, this clone was seen a few times. The V call is TRBV4-3, the J call TRBJ2-2; 8 nucleotides match TRBD1. Germline trimming cut 1 base from V and 5 bases from J; bases unmatched to any gene: 3. The CDR3 runs 15 residues. Per germline, CDR1 LGHNA and CDR2 YSLEER. The CDR3 DNA sequence: TGCGCCAGCAGCCAAGCAGGGGGCAAAACCGGGGAGCTGTTTTTT. This gives the protein CASSQAGGKTGELFF.

The genes are TRBV5-1 and TRBJ1-4; TRBD1 matches 7 bases. With 4 bases clipped from V and 0 bases from J, the junction kept 12 bases outside the gene matches. Germline V gives CDR1 SGHRS, CDR2 YFSETQ. The CDR3 runs 18 residues. The CDR3, as DNA: TGCGCCAGCAGCCAAACCCCTACAGGGGCCGCAACTAATGAAAAACTGTTTTTT. Its protein is CASSQTPTGAATNEKLFF.

The V gene is TRBV11-2, the J gene TRBJ2-7; TRBD1 agrees at 11 bases. V shed 5 bases, J shed 3 bases, and the junction held 3 bases outside the gene matches. The CDR3 has 14 amino acids. The germline V gene encodes CDR1 SGHAT and CDR2 FQNNGV. The CDR3 sequence is CASSNGTGGYEQYF. Here the CDR3 DNA reads TGTGCCAGCAGCAATGGGACAGGGGGCTACGAGCAGTACTTC.

Notes on this clone: The same CDR3 is also encoded by other DNA sequences in this sample. This sequence joins TRBV5-1 and TRBJ1-5; D is uncertain. Germline V gives CDR1 SGHRS, CDR2 YFSETQ. The CDR3 is made up of 14 amino acids. V dropped 7 bases and J dropped 0 bases, with 11 bases sitting between them. CDR3 residues: CASSPGGSNQPQHF. Written as DNA, the CDR3 is TGCGCCAGCTCACCCGGTGGTAGCAATCAGCCCCAGCATTTT.